This is a list of T cell receptor beta chains from one sample in a study of blood T cell repertoires in COVID-19. The table came from immunoSEQ multiplex PCR; TCRdb's copy has only in-frame clones and leaves some out. This table has around 380,000 clones, around 84% appearing once. Sequencing was performed on peripheral blood. These TCRs come from a human donor with acute or convalescent COVID-19. The donor label of this sample is uncertain. Both conserved end residues are part of each CDR3. D genes are given only for firm matches. Clone size is not always given. Where it is, it says once, few, many or a class for expanded clones.

j_call clone_size d_call v_call cdr3_nt cdr3_aa
TRBJ1-5 once . TRBV12-3/TRBV12-4 TGTGCCAGCAGTTTTGTAGCTGGTCAGCCCCAGCATTTT CASSFVAGQPQHF
TRBJ2-7 . . TRBV30 TGTGCCTGGAGTGTTTGGGAGAACGAGCAGTACTTC CAWSVWENEQYF
TRBJ1-1 . . TRBV5-1 TGCGCCAGCAGCGCCCTAACAGTGGGGAACACTGAAGCTTTCTTT CASSALTVGNTEAFF
TRBJ2-7 few . TRBV7-2 TGTGCCAGCAGCCCAGCGCCGCTTAACCTACGCGAGCAGTACTTC CASSPAPLNLREQYF
TRBJ1-4 . TRBD1 TRBV7-9 TGTGCCAGCGGGGGACAGATTAATGAAAAACTGTTTTTT CASGGQINEKLFF
TRBJ1-2 . TRBD1 TRBV7-9 TGTGCCAGCAGCCTTGACGTGACAGGGACGAACTATGGCTACACCTTC CASSLDVTGTNYGYTF
TRBJ1-3 once . TRBV18 TGTGCCAGCTCACCGGCAGCCTCGGGCTCTGGAAACACCATATATTTT CASSPAASGSGNTIYF
TRBJ1-6 . . TRBV19 TGTGCCAGTACGAGGACAGAGAACTATAATTCACCCCTCCACTTT CASTRTENYNSPLHF
TRBJ1-2 . . TRBV9 TGTGCCAGCAGCGCCTTCACCAGGGATTCCCAAGTGCCTCTCTACCTTAACTATGGCTACACCTTC CASSAFTRDSQVPLYLNYGYTF
TRBJ2-3 . TRBD2 TRBV5-4 TGTGCCAGCAGCCGGCCTAGCGGGGGGGCCCGCACAGATACGCAGTATTTT CASSRPSGGARTDTQYF
TRBJ2-5 once TRBD2 TRBV3-1/TRBV3-2 TGTGCCAGCAAACTAGCGGGGGAAGAGACCCAGTACTTC CASKLAGEETQYF
TRBJ2-1 . TRBD2 TRBV6-4 TGTGCCAGCTCCGGCGGGACTAGCGGGAGGGATGAGCAGTTCTTC CASSGGTSGRDEQFF
TRBJ1-6 . . TRBV9 TGTGCCAGCAGCGTGAGGGCAGCGAATTCACCCCTCCACTTT CASSVRAANSPLHF
TRBJ2-7 . TRBD1 TRBV7-6 TGTGCCAGCAGCTCGGGGACAGGGCTAGTTTCCTACGAGCAGTACTTC CASSSGTGLVSYEQYF
TRBJ1-4 . . TRBV7-5 TGTGTCAGAAGCTTAGTCAGGGGTGGGGATGAAAAACTGTTTTTT CVRSLVRGGDEKLFF
TRBJ2-7 . . TRBV18 TGTGCCAGCCCGGAATCTAGGAACGAGCAGTACTTC CASPESRNEQYF
TRBJ2-5 . TRBD1 TRBV23-1 TGCGCCAGCTGTCCTGCGCCCGGGACAGGGGATTTTCGGGAGACCCAGTACTTC CASCPAPGTGDFRETQYF
TRBJ1-6 . . TRBV28 TGTGCCAGCAGGCTGACAAGCTCCTATAATTCACCCCTCCACTTT CASRLTSSYNSPLHF
TRBJ1-4 . . TRBV28 TGTGCCAGCAGTTTAACAGGGTGGGGAAAACTGTTTTTT CASSLTGWGKLFF
TRBJ1-2 . . TRBV30 TGTGCCTGGAGTGATCAGGGCCCCTATGGCTACACCTTC CAWSDQGPYGYTF
TRBJ2-7 . . TRBV5-1 TGCGCCAGCAGGACACACGGACTCGATTCCTACGAGCAGTACTTC CASRTHGLDSYEQYF
TRBJ2-2 once . TRBV30 TGTGCCTGGAGTTGGGACACCCGTACCGGGGAGCTGTTTTTT CAWSWDTRTGELFF
TRBJ1-3 . . TRBV5-1 TGCGCCAGCAGCTTCGGGCGGGGCGGAAACACCATATATTTT CASSFGRGGNTIYF
TRBJ1-1 . . TRBV6-4 TGTGCCAGCAGTGACTCGGGGAGTCGCCGGGCTTTCTTT CASSDSGSRRAFF
TRBJ2-2 . . TRBV25-1 TGTGCCAGCAGTGAATATCTGTTTTTCGCGAACACCGGGGAGCTGTTTTTT CASSEYLFFANTGELFF
TRBJ1-2 few . TRBV30 TGTGCCTGGAGTAGAGTAGCCAACTCTCTCTCCTATGGCTACACCTTC CAWSRVANSLSYGYTF
TRBJ1-1 . TRBD1 TRBV9 TGTGCCAGCAGATCGACAGGGGGAACTGAAGCTTTCTTT CASRSTGGTEAFF
TRBJ1-3 . . TRBV18 TGTGCCAGCTCACCAACACAGAGCTCTGGAAACACCATATATTTT CASSPTQSSGNTIYF
TRBJ2-5 . . TRBV6-1 TGTGCCAGCAGTGAAAGGTACAGCGGAACCCAAGAGACCCAGTACTTC CASSERYSGTQETQYF
TRBJ2-2 . . TRBV6-5 TGTGCCAGCAGTTACGATGCTAGCGCCACCGGGGAGCTGTTTTTT CASSYDASATGELFF
TRBJ2-5 once . TRBV6-6 TGTGCCAGCAGTTACAGACTCGAGACCCAGTACTTC CASSYRLETQYF
TRBJ1-4 few TRBD1 TRBV7-9 TGTGCCAGCAGTTCACCGGGACAGGGTTTCTCAACTAATGAAAAACTGTTTTTT CASSSPGQGFSTNEKLFF
TRBJ2-3 . . TRBV7-9 TGTGCCAGCAGCCTCACAGATACGCAGTATTTT CASSLTDTQYF
TRBJ1-2 . TRBD1 TRBV28 TGTGCCAGCCAAATTCCCGGGACAGGTGTCTATGGCTACACCTTC CASQIPGTGVYGYTF
TRBJ1-1 . TRBD1 TRBV2 TGTGCCAGCAGCCCCCAGGACAGGGGGAATACTGAAGCTTTCTTT CASSPQDRGNTEAFF
TRBJ2-2 . TRBD1 TRBV6-2/TRBV6-3 TGTGCCAGCAGTTACCCATCTGACAGGGTGCTTAACACCGGGGAGCTGTTTTTT CASSYPSDRVLNTGELFF
TRBJ2-1 . TRBD2 TRBV4-2 TGTGCCAGCAGCCAAGCGACTGTCCGAGCGGGGGGCTACAATGAGCAGTTCTTC CASSQATVRAGGYNEQFF
TRBJ2-1 . TRBD2 TRBV5-1 TGCGCCAGCAGCTTGGGACTAGCGGGGGCCTCGATCAATGAGCAGTTCTTC CASSLGLAGASINEQFF
TRBJ1-6 few . TRBV27 TGTGCCAGCAGGCAGGGGCGGTCCTATAATTCACCCCTCCACTTT CASRQGRSYNSPLHF
TRBJ1-2 . . TRBV20-1 TGCAGTGCTAGTCTCAGGGAAAGCTATGGCTACACCTTC CSASLRESYGYTF
TRBJ1-3 . TRBD1 TRBV2 TGTGCCAGCAGCCTACAGGGGGCGGGTGGAAACACCATATATTTT CASSLQGAGGNTIYF
TRBJ1-2 . . TRBV18 TGTGCCAGCTCACCATCAGGCTCCCCCTATGGCTACACCTTC CASSPSGSPYGYTF
TRBJ1-5 . . TRBV27 TGTGCCAGCAGTGCCCGGTCCCTCAATCAGCCCCAGCATTTT CASSARSLNQPQHF
TRBJ2-1 many TRBD2 TRBV5-4 TGTGCCAGCAGCTACAGCGGGGGACACTACAATGAGCAGTTCTTC CASSYSGGHYNEQFF
TRBJ1-2 . TRBD1 TRBV20-1 TGCAGTGCTAGTGACAGGGGACAGGGCTACACCTTC CSASDRGQGYTF
TRBJ2-1 . TRBD2 TRBV7-2 TGTGCCAGCACCCTACTAGCGGGGGCTTCCTACAATGAGCAGTTCTTC CASTLLAGASYNEQFF
TRBJ2-1 few TRBD1 TRBV6-5 TGTGCCAGCGTCCGGACAGGGGACTACAATGAGCAGTTCTTC CASVRTGDYNEQFF
TRBJ1-5 . TRBD1 TRBV6-5 TGTGCCAGCTCGTCGGGACAGGGGTCGCGTCAGCCCCAGCATTTT CASSSGQGSRQPQHF
TRBJ1-5 few . TRBV5-8 TGTGCCAGCAGCTTGTTGCCCGGCGGATCATATAGCAATCAGCCCCAGCATTTT CASSLLPGGSYSNQPQHF
TRBJ1-5 . . TRBV2 TGTGCCAGCAGTGAGCAGGGTTTTGGTCAGCCCCAGCATTTT CASSEQGFGQPQHF
TRBJ2-3 . TRBD1 TRBV9 TGTGCCAGCAGCGTAGCTCCCGGGACAGGGGGGGATACGCAGTATTTT CASSVAPGTGGDTQYF
TRBJ1-4 few TRBD1 TRBV29-1 TGCAGCGCCCTAAGACAGGGGGCTGAAAAACTGTTTTTT CSALRQGAEKLFF
TRBJ1-4 . . TRBV30 TGTGCCTGGAGGAAACCAGGGAGGAATGAAAAACTGTTTTTT CAWRKPGRNEKLFF
TRBJ1-2 . TRBD1 TRBV5-1 TGCGCCAGCAGCCCCAGAGGACAGGGGGCGCCGGGCTACACCTTC CASSPRGQGAPGYTF
TRBJ2-1 . . TRBV5-6 TGTGCCAGCAGCTTGGGACGGTACAGGGAGCAGTTCTTC CASSLGRYREQFF
TRBJ1-1 . . TRBV2 TGTGCCATCGGGCAGGGATTGAACACTGAAGCTTTCTTT CAIGQGLNTEAFF
TRBJ1-1 . TRBD1 TRBV28 TGTGCCAGCAGTTCCTACAGGGGCTTGAACACTGAAGCTTTCTTT CASSSYRGLNTEAFF
TRBJ1-1 . TRBD1 TRBV2 TGTGCCAGTGCCGACCGGACAGGGGTGACTGAAGCTTTCTTT CASADRTGVTEAFF